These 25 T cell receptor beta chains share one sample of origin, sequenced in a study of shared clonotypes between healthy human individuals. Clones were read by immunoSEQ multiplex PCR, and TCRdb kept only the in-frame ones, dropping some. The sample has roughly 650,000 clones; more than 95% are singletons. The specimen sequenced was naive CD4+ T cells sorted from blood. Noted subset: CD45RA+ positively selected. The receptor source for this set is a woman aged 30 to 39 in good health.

The CDR3 sequence is CASSVGDAGDYEQYF. CDR3 DNA sequence: TGTGCCAGTAGCGTAGGGGACGCCGGGGACTACGAGCAGTACTTC. The rearrangement uses TRBV19 and TRBJ2-7; possibly TRBD1 or TRBD2 for D (5 bases each). This CDR3 is built from 15 residues. Between the trimmed V and J ends, which lost 6 bases and 3 bases, there was a span of 18 bases. Germline CDR1 LNHDA, CDR2 SQIVND (reference sequence).

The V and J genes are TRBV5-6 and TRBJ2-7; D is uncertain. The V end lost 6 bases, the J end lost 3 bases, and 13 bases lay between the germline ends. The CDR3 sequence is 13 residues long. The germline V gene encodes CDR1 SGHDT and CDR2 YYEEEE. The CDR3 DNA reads TGTGCCAGCAAAACTATTACGGTCTACGAGCAGTACTTC. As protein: CASKTITVYEQYF.

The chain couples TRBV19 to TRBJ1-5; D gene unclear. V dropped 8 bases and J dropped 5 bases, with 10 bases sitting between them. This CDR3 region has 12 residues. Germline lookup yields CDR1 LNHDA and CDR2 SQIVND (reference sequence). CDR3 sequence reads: CASAVPHQPQHF. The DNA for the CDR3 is TGTGCCAGTGCGGTGCCCCATCAGCCCCAGCATTTT.

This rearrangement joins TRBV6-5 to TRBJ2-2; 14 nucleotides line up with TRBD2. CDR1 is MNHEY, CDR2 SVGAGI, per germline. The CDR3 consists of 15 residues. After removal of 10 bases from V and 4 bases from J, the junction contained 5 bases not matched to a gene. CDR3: CATSGLAGATGELFF. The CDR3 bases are TGTGCCACCTCGGGACTAGCGGGAGCCACCGGGGAGCTGTTTTTT.

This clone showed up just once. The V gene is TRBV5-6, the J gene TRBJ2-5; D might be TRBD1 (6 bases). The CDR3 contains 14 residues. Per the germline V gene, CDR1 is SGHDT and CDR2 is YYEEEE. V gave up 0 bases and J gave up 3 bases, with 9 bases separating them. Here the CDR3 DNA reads TGTGCCAGCAGCTTGGTAGGGGGAGAAGAGACCCAGTACTTC. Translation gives CASSLVGGEETQYF.

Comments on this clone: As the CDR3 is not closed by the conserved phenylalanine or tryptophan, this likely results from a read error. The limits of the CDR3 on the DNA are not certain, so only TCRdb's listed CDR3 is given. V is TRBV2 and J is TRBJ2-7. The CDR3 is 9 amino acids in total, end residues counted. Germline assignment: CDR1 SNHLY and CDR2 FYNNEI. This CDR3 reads CASTPSKVS.

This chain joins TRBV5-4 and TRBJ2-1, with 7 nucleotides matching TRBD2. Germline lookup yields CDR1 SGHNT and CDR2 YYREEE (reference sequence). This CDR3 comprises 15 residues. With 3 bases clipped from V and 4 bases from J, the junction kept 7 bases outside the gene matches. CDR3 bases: TGTGCCAGCAGCTCTATGGGCGGGGGTTACAATGAGCAGTTCTTC. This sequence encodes CASSSMGGGYNEQFF.

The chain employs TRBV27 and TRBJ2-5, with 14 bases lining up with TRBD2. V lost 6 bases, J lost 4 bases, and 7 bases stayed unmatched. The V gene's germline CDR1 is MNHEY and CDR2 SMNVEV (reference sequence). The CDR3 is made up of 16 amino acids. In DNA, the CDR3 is TGTGCCAGCAGGGGACTAGCGGGAGATTTTGGAGAGACCCAGTACTTC. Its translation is CASRGLAGDFGETQYF.

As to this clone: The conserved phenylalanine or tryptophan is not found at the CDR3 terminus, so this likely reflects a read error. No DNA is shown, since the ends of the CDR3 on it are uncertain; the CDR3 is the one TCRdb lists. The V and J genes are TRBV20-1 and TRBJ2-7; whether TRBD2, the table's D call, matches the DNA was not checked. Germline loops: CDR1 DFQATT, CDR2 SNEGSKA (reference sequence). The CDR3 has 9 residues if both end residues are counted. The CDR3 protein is CSARDVPGA.

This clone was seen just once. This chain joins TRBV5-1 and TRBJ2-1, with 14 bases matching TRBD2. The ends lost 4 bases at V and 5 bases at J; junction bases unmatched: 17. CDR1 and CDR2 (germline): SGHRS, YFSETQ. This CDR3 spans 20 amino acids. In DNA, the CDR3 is TGCGCCAGCAGCGGCCTCGGGACTAGCGGGAGAGACGTCGTCCACAATGAGCAGTTCTTC. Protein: CASSGLGTSGRDVVHNEQFF.

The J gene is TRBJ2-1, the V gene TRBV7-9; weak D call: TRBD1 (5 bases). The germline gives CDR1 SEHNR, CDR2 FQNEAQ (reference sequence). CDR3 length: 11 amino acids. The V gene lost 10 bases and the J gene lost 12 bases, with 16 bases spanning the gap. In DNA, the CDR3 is TGTGCCACCGAGACTGGAAGGGGGCAGTTCTTC. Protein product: CATETGRGQFF.

The CDR3 DNA follows: TGTGCCAGCAGCCCTAAAAAGGCGACTAGCTCCGAGCAGTACTTC. It is translated as CASSPKKATSSEQYF. This chain connects TRBV11-2 to TRBJ2-7; 7 nucleotides line up with TRBD2. J gave up 6 bases and V 5 bases, and 13 bases lay outside the gene matches. Germline CDR1 and CDR2: SGHAT and FQNNGV. The CDR3 has 15 residues.

This CDR3 reads CATSHRDWGYEQYF. The DNA of the CDR3 is TGTGCCACCAGCCACCGGGACTGGGGCTACGAGCAGTACTTC. J is TRBJ2-7 and V is TRBV15; a weak D match, TRBD2 (6 bases). This CDR3 comprises 14 residues. The V end lost 5 bases, the J end lost 3 bases, and 14 bases lay between the germline ends. Per germline, CDR1 LNHNV and CDR2 YYDKDF (reference sequence).

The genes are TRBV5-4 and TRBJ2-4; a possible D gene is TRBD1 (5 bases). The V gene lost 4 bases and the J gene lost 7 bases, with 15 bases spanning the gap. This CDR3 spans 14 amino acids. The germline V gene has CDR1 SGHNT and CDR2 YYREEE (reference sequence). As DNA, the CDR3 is TGTGCCAGCAGCGCATCAGGGTTTAACAACATTCAGTACTTC. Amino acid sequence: CASSASGFNNIQYF.

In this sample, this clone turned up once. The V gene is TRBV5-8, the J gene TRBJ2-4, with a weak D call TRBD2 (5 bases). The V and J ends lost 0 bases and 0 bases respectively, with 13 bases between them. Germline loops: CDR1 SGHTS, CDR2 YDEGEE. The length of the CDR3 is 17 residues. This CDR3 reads CASSLVFGKLAKNIQYF. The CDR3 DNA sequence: TGTGCCAGCAGCTTGGTTTTCGGGAAACTAGCCAAAAACATTCAGTACTTC.

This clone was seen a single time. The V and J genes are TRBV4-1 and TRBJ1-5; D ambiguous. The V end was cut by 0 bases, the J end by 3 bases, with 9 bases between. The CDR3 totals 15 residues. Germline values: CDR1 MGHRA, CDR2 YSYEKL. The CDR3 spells CASSQDPGANQPQHF. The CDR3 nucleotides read TGCGCCAGCAGCCAAGATCCGGGAGCCAATCAGCCCCAGCATTTT.

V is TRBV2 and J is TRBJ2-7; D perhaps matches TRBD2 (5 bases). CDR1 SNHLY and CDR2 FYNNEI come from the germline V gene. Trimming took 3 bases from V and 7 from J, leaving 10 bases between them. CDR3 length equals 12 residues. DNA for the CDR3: TGTGCCAGCAGTGACCTAGCTTGGGAGCAGTACTTC. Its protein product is CASSDLAWEQYF.

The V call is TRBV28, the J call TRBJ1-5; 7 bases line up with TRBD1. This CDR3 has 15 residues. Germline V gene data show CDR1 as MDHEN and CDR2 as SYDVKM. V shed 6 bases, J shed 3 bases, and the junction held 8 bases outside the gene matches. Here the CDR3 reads CASRHRQGLNQPQHF. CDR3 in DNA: TGTGCCAGCAGACACCGACAGGGTCTCAATCAGCCCCAGCATTTT.

In DNA form, the CDR3 reads TGTGCCAGCAGTTTATCCCAAACCAATGAGCAGTTCTTC. This gives the protein CASSLSQTNEQFF. This sequence joins TRBV28 and TRBJ2-1, with no clear D. Trimming removed 1 base at V and 6 bases at J, with 7 bases between. The CDR3 covers 13 residues. The germline gives CDR1 MDHEN, CDR2 SYDVKM.

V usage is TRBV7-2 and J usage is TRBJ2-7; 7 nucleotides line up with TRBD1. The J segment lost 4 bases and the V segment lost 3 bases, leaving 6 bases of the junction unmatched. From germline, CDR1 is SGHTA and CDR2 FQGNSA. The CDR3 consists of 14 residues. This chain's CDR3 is CASSFKTGRYEQYF. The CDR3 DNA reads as TGTGCCAGCAGCTTCAAGACAGGGCGGTACGAGCAGTACTTC.

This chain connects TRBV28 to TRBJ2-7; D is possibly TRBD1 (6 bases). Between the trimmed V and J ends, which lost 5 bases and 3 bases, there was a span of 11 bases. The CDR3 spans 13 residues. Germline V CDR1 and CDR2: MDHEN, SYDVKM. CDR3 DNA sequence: TGTGCCAGCAGTCTCCAGGGGAACTACGAGCAGTACTTC. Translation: CASSLQGNYEQYF.

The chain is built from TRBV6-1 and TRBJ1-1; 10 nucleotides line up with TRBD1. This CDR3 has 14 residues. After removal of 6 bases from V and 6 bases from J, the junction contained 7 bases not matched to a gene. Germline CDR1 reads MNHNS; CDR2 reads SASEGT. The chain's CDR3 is CASRRDRGGPEAFF. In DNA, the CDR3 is TGTGCCAGCAGGAGGGACAGGGGAGGGCCTGAAGCTTTCTTT.

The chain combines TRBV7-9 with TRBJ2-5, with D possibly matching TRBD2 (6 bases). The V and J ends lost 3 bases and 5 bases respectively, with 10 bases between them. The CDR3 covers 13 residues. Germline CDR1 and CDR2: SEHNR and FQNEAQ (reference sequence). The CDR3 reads CASSLRREETQYF. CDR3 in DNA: TGTGCCAGCAGCTTGAGGAGGGAGGAGACCCAGTACTTC.

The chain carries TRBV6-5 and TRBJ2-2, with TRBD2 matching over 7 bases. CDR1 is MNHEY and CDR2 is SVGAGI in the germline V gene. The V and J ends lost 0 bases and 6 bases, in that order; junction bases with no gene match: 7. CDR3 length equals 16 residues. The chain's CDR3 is CASSYSTGRQAGELFF. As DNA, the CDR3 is TGTGCCAGCAGTTACTCGACCGGGAGGCAGGCCGGGGAGCTGTTTTTT.

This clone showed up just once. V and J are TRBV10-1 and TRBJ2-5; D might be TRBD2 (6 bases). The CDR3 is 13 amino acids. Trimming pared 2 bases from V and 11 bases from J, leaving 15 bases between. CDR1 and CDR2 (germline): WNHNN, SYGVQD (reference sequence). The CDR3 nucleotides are TGCGCCAGCAGTGAGATGAGAACCGCGGGGCAGTACTTC. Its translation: CASSEMRTAGQYF.